The 13 T cell receptor beta chains presented below share a single source sample, sequenced in a study of T-cell reconstitution after alpha-beta-depleted transplantation in children. TCRbeta library construction was performed incorporating unique molecular identifiers. TCRdb reprocessed the PCR reads via MiXCR and lists one record per CDR3 protein. The table has about 980,000 distinct CDR3 sequences, less than 30% seen once. The sample here was PBMCs, mostly from graft donor cells, taken 360 days after TCRalphabeta/CD19-depleted stem cell transplant. These receptors were taken from a boy in the first two years of life who had a stem cell transplant for SCID, so the T cells may come from the graft donor.

This clonotype appeared a few times. The chain carries TRBV20-1 and TRBJ2-5; maybe TRBD1 (6 bases). This CDR3 is 14 amino acids long. V lost 5 bases, J lost 2 bases, and 15 bases lay in between. Germline assignment: CDR1 DFQATT and CDR2 SNEGSKA (reference sequence). The CDR3 DNA sequence: TGCAGTGCTTTGGACAGCCCAGTTCAAGAGACCCAGTACTTC. Its protein product is CSALDSPVQETQYF.

The chain couples TRBV5-1 to TRBJ2-7; weak D call: TRBD2 (5 bases). The CDR3 covers 13 residues. From germline, CDR1 is SGHRS and CDR2 YFSETQ. V shed 3 bases and J shed 3 bases, with 10 bases lying between them. CDR3 region: CASSSPGNYEQYF. CDR3 DNA sequence: TGCGCCAGCAGCTCACCGGGGAACTACGAGCAGTACTTC.

The rearrangement links TRBV5-5 to TRBJ1-5; a possible D gene is TRBD1 (5 bases). V lost 4 bases to trimming and J lost 3 bases, with 8 bases between them. The CDR3 is 13 amino acids. Germline V CDR1 and CDR2: SGHKS, YYEKEE (reference sequence). The CDR3, as DNA: TGTGCCAGCAGCAGACAGATCAATCAGCCCCAGCATTTT. It encodes CASSRQINQPQHF.

V and J are TRBV6-9 and TRBJ1-5, with D possibly being TRBD1 (6 bases). The V end was cut by 6 bases, the J end by 5 bases, with 20 bases between. The CDR3 runs to 16 residues. Per germline, CDR1 MNHGY and CDR2 SVAAGI. CDR3 bases: TGTGCCAGCAGGAGGGGGGGACGCCTGAGGGATCAGCCCCAGCATTTT. This sequence encodes CASRRGGRLRDQPQHF.

This clonotype was recorded only once. The chain is built from TRBV4-2 and TRBJ2-7; D may be TRBD1 (8 bases). Trimming removed 0 bases from V and 5 bases from J, with 26 bases in between. Looked up from germline, CDR1 is LGHNA and CDR2 is YNFKEQ. CDR3 length: 19 amino acids. As DNA, the CDR3 is TGTGCCAGCAGCCAAGAGGTGGGAGGGTCGGCAGGGGGCAACCACGAGCAGTACTTC. Translating gives CASSQEVGGSAGGNHEQYF.

This clonotype was counted only a few times. V and J are TRBV15 and TRBJ2-6; no clear D gene. V lost 4 bases to trimming and J lost 0 bases, with 7 bases between them. CDR1 and CDR2 from the germline V gene are LNHNV and YYDKDF (reference sequence). CDR3 length: 15 amino acids. For the CDR3, the DNA is TGTGCCACCAGCAAAGGACCCTCTGGGGCCAACGTCCTGACTTTC. Amino acid sequence: CATSKGPSGANVLTF.

This clonotype came up a few times. The rearrangement uses TRBV20-1 and TRBJ2-1; TRBD2 matches 12 bases. Germline CDR1 and CDR2: DFQATT and SNEGSKA (reference sequence). CDR3 length equals 19 residues. Losses at the gene ends were 5 bases for V and 3 bases for J; bases not matched to a gene: 17. The CDR3 bases are TGCAGTGCTTTCTTACCGACTAGCGGGGGATTTCGAGTCTACAATGAGCAGTTCTTC. As protein: CSAFLPTSGGFRVYNEQFF.

This clonotype was found a few times. The chain recombines TRBV7-6 with TRBJ2-2, with D possibly being TRBD2 (7 bases). Germline loops: CDR1 SGHVS, CDR2 FNYEAQ. The CDR3 is 16 amino acids. V was clipped by 5 bases and J by 0 bases, with 13 bases between them. The CDR3 loop is CASSLAGAANTGELFF. For the CDR3, the DNA is TGTGCCAGCAGCCTGGCGGGGGCGGCGAACACCGGGGAGCTGTTTTTT.

This chain joins TRBV24-1 and TRBJ2-1; the D is unclear. V was clipped by 4 bases and J by 7 bases, with 7 bases between them. Germline CDR1 KGHDR, CDR2 SFDVKD. This CDR3 has 12 residues. CDR3 DNA: TGTGCCACCAGTGAAGTGACAAATGAGCAGTTCTTC. This gives the protein CATSEVTNEQFF.

The genes are TRBV2 and TRBJ2-1; 11 bases are shared with TRBD2. The V gene's germline CDR1 is SNHLY and CDR2 FYNNEI. The trim removed 8 bases at V and 3 bases at J, leaving 6 bases unmatched. The CDR3 has 15 residues. CDR3 bases: TGTGCCAGCTCTGAACTAGCGGGGGTCTACAATGAGCAGTTCTTC. This gives the protein CASSELAGVYNEQFF.

This clonotype was counted a few times. The CDR3 region has the DNA TGTGCCAACTCCCCCGGCCAGGGAGAGCCAGATACGCAGTATTTT. Translating gives CANSPGQGEPDTQYF. The rearrangement joins TRBV10-3 to TRBJ2-3; TRBD1 or TRBD2 may be the D gene (5 bases each). Trimming left V 10 bases short and J 4 bases short, with 21 bases between. Looked up from germline, CDR1 is ENHRY and CDR2 is SYGVKD. The CDR3 has 15 residues.

The chain carries TRBV6-2 or TRBV6-3 and TRBJ1-2; a weak D match, TRBD1 (5 bases). The CDR3 runs to 14 residues. V was cut by 5 bases and J by 2 bases, with 12 bases left in between. CDR1 and CDR2 from the germline V gene are MNHEY and SVGEGT. CDR3 DNA: TGTGCCAGCAGTCAACAGGCAGTCAACTATGGCTACACCTTC. Protein product: CASSQQAVNYGYTF.

The chain recombines TRBV2 with TRBJ2-3; weak D call: TRBD2 (5 bases). The CDR3 sequence is 14 residues long. The germline CDR1 and CDR2 sequences are SNHLY and FYNNEI. Trimming cost V 3 bases and J 5 bases, with 12 bases left between them. The CDR3 DNA reads TGTGCCAGCAGTGAGCGGGCAGAACAAGATACGCAGTATTTT. It specifies CASSERAEQDTQYF.